This is a list of T cell receptor beta chains from one sample in a study of immune evolution from preneoplasia to lung adenocarcinoma. Measured with immunoSEQ multiplex PCR; TCRdb has only the in-frame clones, and not every one. This sample yields over 5,500 clones, of which roughly 76% are seen a single time; 3% to 4% belongs to the top ten. The sequenced sample consisted of FFPE invasive lung adenocarcinoma tissue. The receptors were gathered from a person aged 55 to 69 with lung adenocarcinoma. CDR3s include the opening cysteine and the closing phenylalanine or tryptophan. The order of the fields is J gene, D gene, V gene, clone size, CDR3 DNA, CDR3 protein. D genes are given only for firm matches. Clone size, where shown, is once, few, many, or a class for clones that have expanded.

TRBJ2-3	TRBD2	TRBV4-1	.	TGCGCCAGCAGCCTCCTTACCCCATCCCTTAGCGGGAGGGCAGATACGCAGTATTTT	CASSLLTPSLSGRADTQYF
TRBJ1-2	.	TRBV4-2	few	TGTGCCAGCAGCCCGGAAGCTGGGGGCTATGGCTACACCTTC	CASSPEAGGYGYTF
TRBJ2-3	.	TRBV9	.	TGTGCCAGCAGCGTAGCTAAGGGCCTGTCATCGGATACGCAGTATTTT	CASSVAKGLSSDTQYF
TRBJ1-1	.	TRBV25-1	.	TGTGCCAGCGGGGGGGCGAACACTGAAGCTTTCTTT	CASGGANTEAFF
TRBJ1-1	.	TRBV5-4	.	TGTGCCAGCAGCGCCGACAGGTCGTCCACTGAAGCTTTCTTT	CASSADRSSTEAFF
TRBJ2-2	TRBD1	TRBV5-4	.	TGTGCCAGCAGCTCGGGACAGGTGATGAACACCGGGGAGCTGTTTTTT	CASSSGQVMNTGELFF
TRBJ2-7	.	TRBV5-1	few	TGCGCCAGCAGCTTCTCGGGTAACTACGAGCAGTACTTC	CASSFSGNYEQYF
TRBJ2-1	.	TRBV10-1	.	TGCGCCAGCTCGACTCAGGCGGGCGCAGAGCAGTTCTTC	CASSTQAGAEQFF
TRBJ1-2	.	TRBV7-2	.	TGTGCCAGCAGCACATACGACACGGATGCTGGCTACACCTTC	CASSTYDTDAGYTF
TRBJ2-3	.	TRBV18	.	TGTGCCAGCTCCCGCGTCGGGAGCACAGATACGCAGTATTTT	CASSRVGSTDTQYF
TRBJ2-7	.	TRBV7-9	.	TGTGCCAGCAGCTTAGTGGGTTACGAGCAGTACTTC	CASSLVGYEQYF
TRBJ2-1	.	TRBV5-1	once	TGCGCCAGCAGCTTACGGGAGGAGCAGTTCTTC	CASSLREEQFF
TRBJ2-1	.	TRBV4-2	.	TGTGCCAGCAGCCAAGAAGGAGGGGAAGCCTACAATGAGCAGTTCTTC	CASSQEGGEAYNEQFF
TRBJ2-6	.	TRBV2	.	TGTGCCAGCACCAAAGACTTGTCCTCTGGGGCCAACGTCCTGACTTTC	CASTKDLSSGANVLTF
TRBJ2-1	TRBD2	TRBV4-1	.	TGCGCCAGCAGCCCAACCGGGGGGGGGCGCTATGAGCAGTTCTTC	CASSPTGGGRYEQFF
TRBJ1-4	.	TRBV5-8	.	TGTGCCAGCAGCACCCCGACAGAGATTAATGAAAAACTGTTTTTT	CASSTPTEINEKLFF
TRBJ1-2	.	TRBV19	few	TGTGCCAGTAGTATAGCGACGGGGGGAAAAGCCAAGGATGGCTACACCTTC	CASSIATGGKAKDGYTF
TRBJ1-1	TRBD1	TRBV2	.	TGTGCCAGCAGTCAGACAGGGGGCGGGAAAGCTTTCTTT	CASSQTGGGKAFF
TRBJ2-1	TRBD2	TRBV18	.	TGTGCCAGCTCACCAGACGTTGCGGGAGCTCACAATGAGCAGTTCTTC	CASSPDVAGAHNEQFF
TRBJ1-2	TRBD1	TRBV13	.	TGTGCCAGCAGCTTAGGCCTTCGGGACAGACACCTCTATAACTATGGCTACACCTTC	CASSLGLRDRHLYNYGYTF
TRBJ2-7	TRBD2	TRBV29-1	.	TGCAGCGTTGAACTACAACTAGCGGGCTCAACCTACGAGCAGTACTTC	CSVELQLAGSTYEQYF
TRBJ2-6	.	TRBV30	.	TGTGCCTGGAGGGCCCGTGGGGCCAACGTCCTGACTTTC	CAWRARGANVLTF
TRBJ2-7	TRBD2	TRBV7-2	once	TGTGCCAGCAGCCCCTTCGGGGGAGGGTCCTACGAGCAGTACTTC	CASSPFGGGSYEQYF
TRBJ2-5	.	TRBV10-3	.	TGTGCCATCAGTAGACAGCGAGAAGAGACCCAGTACTTC	CAISRQREETQYF
TRBJ1-3	TRBD1	TRBV4-2	.	TGTGCCAGCAGCCAAGATAACTCAGGGGGCGGAAACACCATATATTTT	CASSQDNSGGGNTIYF
TRBJ1-1	.	TRBV28	.	TGTGCCAGCAGTTTTAATTATGGGGGGACTGAAGCTTTCTTT	CASSFNYGGTEAFF
TRBJ2-7	.	TRBV7-2	.	TGTGCCAGCAGCGCCACCTGGGCTAGCTTGAAGGCCGAGCAGTACTTC	CASSATWASLKAEQYF
TRBJ1-5	.	TRBV7-9	.	TGTGCCAGCAGCTTACTCGATCAGCCCCAGCATTTT	CASSLLDQPQHF
TRBJ1-4	TRBD1	TRBV28	.	TGTGCCAGCGGCTCCGGGACAGGGGATGAAAAACTGTTTTTT	CASGSGTGDEKLFF
TRBJ1-6	.	TRBV2	.	TGTGCCAGCAGCCAACAGGGACCGGGAGGGACTTCGCTCCACTTT	CASSQQGPGGTSLHF
TRBJ2-3	TRBD2	TRBV10-3	.	TGTGCCATCAGTGACGGGGAAGCGGGGAGCACAGATACGCAGTATTTT	CAISDGEAGSTDTQYF
TRBJ2-5	TRBD2	TRBV6-5	few	TGTGCCAGCAGCCCCGGGACTAGCGGGAGTAGGACCCAGTACTTC	CASSPGTSGSRTQYF
TRBJ2-3	TRBD2	TRBV15	.	TGTGCCACCAGCAGAGAAGCGGGAGTCCCAGATACGCAGTATTTT	CATSREAGVPDTQYF
TRBJ2-7	.	TRBV7-2	.	TGTGCCGGCAGCTCCTACCGTGGGTTAGAGCAGTACTTC	CAGSSYRGLEQYF
TRBJ1-2	TRBD1	TRBV19	.	TGTGCCAGTTCCGACAGGGCTAACTATGGCTACACCTTC	CASSDRANYGYTF
TRBJ1-2	.	TRBV12-5	.	TGTGCTAGTGGCCATCAGACCTCCTATGGCTACACCTTC	CASGHQTSYGYTF
TRBJ2-5	.	TRBV6-1	.	TGTGCCAGCAGTGAACCCACAGCCTCGTGGGAGACCCAGTACTTC	CASSEPTASWETQYF
TRBJ1-3	.	TRBV7-9	few	TGTGCCAGCAGCCCTTCTGCCAAGGCTGGAAACACCATATATTTT	CASSPSAKAGNTIYF
TRBJ2-1	TRBD1	TRBV4-2	.	TGTGCCAGCAGCCAAGGGGACAGAGGTGAGGTCAATGAGCAGTTCTTC	CASSQGDRGEVNEQFF
TRBJ1-1	TRBD1	TRBV6-6	.	TGTGCCAGCAGTTACTCGGCCCAGGGGGCGGTCATGGCTTTCTTT	CASSYSAQGAVMAFF
TRBJ2-2	TRBD2	TRBV7-2	.	TGTGCCAGCAGCCTCATAGCGGGAGCGATCACCGGGGAGCTGTTTTTT	CASSLIAGAITGELFF
TRBJ2-1	TRBD2	TRBV6-1	.	TGTGCCAGCAGTGAATTAGCGGGCGACTACAATGAGCAGTTCTTC	CASSELAGDYNEQFF
TRBJ2-3	TRBD1	TRBV7-9	.	TGTGCCAGCAGCGAGGCAGGGGGAACAGATACGCAGTATTTT	CASSEAGGTDTQYF
TRBJ1-2	.	TRBV9	.	TGTGCCAGCAGTCGGGGCGATGGCTACACCTTC	CASSRGDGYTF
TRBJ2-3	.	TRBV28	.	TGTGCCAGCAGTTTAGGGGGGCGGGGGTACACAGATACGCAGTATTTT	CASSLGGRGYTDTQYF
TRBJ1-1	.	TRBV6-5	.	TGTGCCAGCAGCTCCGAATATAGGATTGCCACTGAAGCTTTCTTT	CASSSEYRIATEAFF
TRBJ2-7	.	TRBV11-2	.	TGTGCCAGCAGCCGAGACCAGGGACTTCTCTCCTACGAGCAGTACTTC	CASSRDQGLLSYEQYF
TRBJ2-1	.	TRBV6-5	once	TGTGCCAGCAGTGCAGACTGGAGCTCCTACAATGAGCAGTTCTTC	CASSADWSSYNEQFF
TRBJ2-7	.	TRBV14	once	TGTGCCAGCTCCGGGACGATGAGCTCCTACGAGCAGTACTTC	CASSGTMSSYEQYF
TRBJ2-7	.	TRBV7-2	.	TGTGCCAGCAGCTTAACGACAGTTGCCGAGCAGTACTTC	CASSLTTVAEQYF
TRBJ2-5	.	TRBV29-1	.	TGCAGCGCGGCCCCCCGGGGGGCGAAAGAGACCCAGTACTTC	CSAAPRGAKETQYF